This TCR beta chain originates from a study of post-analysis software for immune sequencing data. Findings of the study overall: About five TRBV segments, including TRBV5-6, TRBV5-1 and TRBV20-1, were more frequent in patients than controls.

CDR1 and CDR2 from the germline V gene are SGHRS and YFSETQ. The CDR3 is 14 residues long. Trimming shortened V by 0 bases and J by 8 bases, and 9 bases separated the two germline ends. In its sample, this clonotype was seen a few times. The antigen remains undetermined. The TCR beta cDNA libraries contained unique molecular identifiers. Via MiXCR, TCRdb re-called the PCR reads, giving one row per CDR3 protein. The sample has over 300,000 distinct CDR3 sequences; about a third are singletons. This chain links TRBV5-1 with TRBJ1-6; maybe TRBD1 (6 bases). Sequencing input: blood. The source of this sequence is a girl aged 10-17 years with multiple sclerosis. The CDR3 DNA sequence: TGCGCCAGCAGCTTGGTACAGGGAGATTCACCCCTCCACTTT. Its protein is CASSLVQGDSPLHF.